What follows describes a single T cell receptor (beta chain). Its antigen is not identified. This sample was included in a study of cytomegalovirus exposure and HLA in healthy donors. Study overall: In a previous analysis, around 120 million unique TCR beta sequences were found from roughly 200 million T cells.

The PCR contained 60 Vbeta and 13 Jbeta primers. Measured with immunoSEQ multiplex PCR; TCRdb has only the in-frame clones, and not every one. This sample's table reports about 51,000 clones. Points from the study as a whole: Previously analyzed data showed that most TCR beta V segments were productive at a frequency of about 90% or about 30%.

Input material: PBMCs. The receptor comes from a man aged 40-49 years in good health and CMV-seropositive.

The CDR3 DNA reads TGTGCCAGCAGTGGGACATCCCAGCAGCCCCAGCATTTT. Encoded protein: CASSGTSQQPQHF. The rearrangement uses TRBV6-1 and TRBJ1-5; D possibly corresponds to TRBD1 (5 bases). CDR1 is MNHNS and CDR2 is SASEGT in the germline V gene. The CDR3 consists of 13 residues. Trimming left V 4 bases short and J 7 bases short, with 11 bases between.